The 15 T cell receptor beta chains below all came from one sample that was sequenced in a study of cytomegalovirus exposure and HLA in healthy donors (dated by TCRdb to about 2017). The library was made by the immunoSEQ multiplex PCR assay. The multiplex PCR relied on a mix of 60 forward primers for TCR Vbeta segments and 13 reverse primers for TCR Jbeta segments. Imported from immuneACCESS, the table was reduced by TCRdb to in-frame sequences with V and J called. These copies leave out some clones; in studies compared against another copy, an unresolved V gene accounts for under half, and the cause of the remainder is not known. Across this sample there are about 180,000 clones, with 65% to 80% seen only once. Approximately 0.73% of the sample is taken by the ten largest. Sequenced: PBMCs. The receptors stem from a middle-aged woman in good health and CMV-seronegative.

The CDR3 sequence is CASSLAGTRTIANIQYF. CDR3 bases: TGTGCCAGCAGCTTGGCCGGGACACGGACGATAGCAAACATTCAGTACTTC. The rearrangement uses TRBV5-4 and TRBJ2-4; possible D gene TRBD1, 6 bases. In germline, CDR1 is SGHNT, CDR2 YYREEE (reference sequence). V lost 0 bases, J lost 6 bases, and 19 bases lay in between. The CDR3 spans 17 residues. Based on the CDR3 plus reference TRBV5-4 and TRBJ2-4, the full variable domain is ETGVTQSPTHLIKTRGQQVTLRCSSQSGHNTVSWYQQALGQGPQFIFQYYREEENGRGNFPPRFSGLQFPNYSSELNVNALELDDSALYLCASSLAGTRTIANIQYFGAGTRLSVL.

This clone was counted a single time. In nucleotides, the CDR3 is TGTGCCATCAGTGAGTCGGGACAGAGCTACGAGCAGTACTTC. It translates to CAISESGQSYEQYF. The chain couples TRBV10-3 to TRBJ2-7; 7 bases fit TRBD1. The CDR3 runs to 14 residues. After removal of 0 bases from V and 3 bases from J, the junction contained 2 bases not matched to a gene. CDR1 is ENHRY and CDR2 is SYGVKD in the germline V gene.

This clone was observed a single time. This CDR3 is also generated by other DNA sequences in the sample. V is TRBV5-1 and J is TRBJ2-7, with 9 nucleotides matching TRBD2. Trimming cost V 4 bases and J 0 bases; bases outside gene matches: 5. CDR3 length: 15 residues. CDR1 is SGHRS, CDR2 YFSETQ, per germline. In nucleotides, the CDR3 is TGCGCCAGCAGCCCCGGACTAGCGAACTCCTACGAGCAGTACTTC. Residues: CASSPGLANSYEQYF.

This clone was detected a few times. The chain carries TRBV28 and TRBJ1-4; D call uncertain. Trimming pared 4 bases from V and 8 bases from J, leaving 8 bases between. CDR1 and CDR2 (germline): MDHEN, SYDVKM. This CDR3 is built from 12 residues. The CDR3 sequence is CASSWSREKLFF. The CDR3 region has the DNA TGTGCCAGCAGTTGGTCACGGGAAAAACTGTTTTTT.

The V call is TRBV29-1, the J call TRBJ1-2, with D maybe TRBD1 (6 bases). The germline gives CDR1 SQVTM, CDR2 ANQGSEA. This CDR3 spans 11 amino acids. V was clipped by 7 bases and J by 4 bases, with 10 bases between them. For the CDR3, the DNA is TGCAGCGGAACAGGGTCCTATGGCTACACCTTC. Residues: CSGTGSYGYTF.

Of note for this clone: Other DNA sequences in the same sample also yield this CDR3. The V gene is TRBV9, the J gene TRBJ2-7; D gene ambiguous. Germline lookup yields CDR1 SGDLS and CDR2 YYNGEE. The V end lost 8 bases, the J end lost 1 base, and 22 bases lay between the germline ends. The CDR3 consists of 16 residues. The CDR3 DNA is TGTGCCAGTAGCCCTCGGCCGTTAGCAGTATCCTACGAGCAGTACTTC. Encoded protein: CASSPRPLAVSYEQYF.

The rearrangement links TRBV15 to TRBJ1-1; 11 positions agree with TRBD1. The CDR3 totals 17 residues. Germline trimming cut 0 bases from V and 3 bases from J; bases unmatched to any gene: 6. The germline CDR1 and CDR2 sequences are LNHNV and YYDKDF (reference sequence). CDR3 in amino acids: CATSREGQGGEDTEAFF. In DNA, the CDR3 is TGTGCCACCAGCAGAGAGGGACAGGGGGGTGAAGACACTGAAGCTTTCTTT. The full variable domain, rest sourced from reference TRBV15 and TRBJ1-1, is DAMVIQNPRYQVTQFGKPVTLSCSQTLNHNVMYWYQQKSSQAPKLLFHYYDKDFNNEADTPDNFQSRRPNTSFCFLDIRSPGLGDTAMYLCATSREGQGGEDTEAFFGQGTRLTVV.

The CDR3 sequence: CASSYSGGGDYEQYF. CDR3 DNA: TGTGCCAGCAGTTACTCAGGAGGGGGGGACTACGAGCAGTACTTC. J is TRBJ2-7 and V is TRBV6-5, with D possibly being TRBD2 (7 bases). The V gene lost 0 bases and the J gene lost 3 bases, with 12 bases spanning the gap. Per germline, CDR1 MNHEY and CDR2 SVGAGI. The CDR3 contains 15 residues.

The chain links TRBV5-5 to TRBJ2-1, with TRBD2 as a possible D gene (5 bases). Germline assignment: CDR1 SGHKS and CDR2 YYEKEE (reference sequence). Trimming took off 3 bases at V and 3 bases at J, with 13 bases between the two ends. This CDR3 region has 15 residues. The CDR3 bases are TGTGCCAGCAGCTCGTCTGTGGGAGACTACAATGAGCAGTTCTTC. This encodes CASSSSVGDYNEQFF.

The chain has TRBV10-1 and TRBJ2-7, with TRBD1 matching over 8 bases. CDR1 is WNHNN and CDR2 is SYGVQD in the germline V gene (reference sequence). The CDR3 covers 14 residues. Losses at the gene ends were 5 bases for V and 8 bases for J; bases not matched to a gene: 11. As DNA, the CDR3 is TGCGCCAGCAGTAATCACGGGACAGGTAAAAAGCAGTACTTC. It specifies CASSNHGTGKKQYF.

The rearrangement uses TRBV11-3 and TRBJ2-7; 9 bases fit TRBD1. The germline V gene encodes CDR1 SGHNT and CDR2 YENEEA. V dropped 5 bases and J dropped 6; count of bases not matched to a gene: 14. The CDR3 runs to 16 residues. The DNA of the CDR3 is TGTGCCAGCAGCGGTGACAGGGGGGCCTCGATAGGCGAGCAGTACTTC. Translating gives CASSGDRGASIGEQYF.

This clone appeared a single time. The V gene is TRBV15, the J gene TRBJ2-1; D possibly corresponds to TRBD2 (7 bases). V was shortened by 9 bases and J by 3 bases, with 18 bases between the two germline ends. The CDR3 is 15 amino acids. Germline V gene data show CDR1 as LNHNV and CDR2 as YYDKDF (reference sequence). The CDR3 loop reads CATEGGEGRYNEQFF. In DNA form, the CDR3 reads TGTGCCACGGAGGGGGGGGAGGGCCGCTACAATGAGCAGTTCTTC.

This chain connects TRBV5-6 to TRBJ2-7; 13 bases fit TRBD2. The CDR3 extends over 14 amino acids. J lost 6 bases, V lost 3 bases, and 3 bases had no gene match. Germline V lookup: CDR1 SGHDT, CDR2 YYEEEE. The CDR3 protein is CASSSGLAGTEQYF. CDR3 sequence (DNA): TGTGCCAGCAGCTCGGGACTAGCGGGGACCGAGCAGTACTTC.

The gene calls are TRBV2 and TRBJ2-6; D remains ambiguous. The CDR3 has 15 amino acids. Trimming stripped 5 bases from V and 0 bases from J, with 8 bases between. Germline CDR1 reads SNHLY; CDR2 reads FYNNEI. The CDR3 sequence is CASSLSLSGANVLTF. The CDR3 region has the DNA TGTGCCAGCAGTCTGTCCCTCTCTGGGGCCAACGTCCTGACTTTC. Variable domain in full (rest from reference TRBV2 and TRBJ2-6): EPEVTQTPSHQVTQMGQEVILRCVPISNHLYFYWYRQILGQKVEFLVSFYNNEISEKSEIFDDQFSVERPDGSNFTLKIRSTKLEDSAMYFCASSLSLSGANVLTFGAGSRLTVL.

The chain has TRBV21-1 and TRBJ1-2; the table gives TRBD1 as D, unverified against the DNA. TRBV21-1 is described as a pseudogene. The CDR3 contains 15 residues. The CDR3 is CASSRDRGQKDGYTF. The CDR3 nucleotides read TGTGCCAGCAGCAGGGACAGGGGGCAAAAGGATGGCTACACCTTC.